The rows below give T cell receptor beta chains drawn from one sample of a study of monozygotic twins with inflammatory bowel disease. TCRdb re-called the 5' RACE reads and shows each CDR3 protein once, DNA omitted. The sample is made up of 88,000 or so distinct CDR3 sequences, and the top ten hold approximately 7% of it. The sequenced material came from blood. These TCRs come from a human donor with ulcerative colitis or Crohn's disease, or a healthy co-twin of an affected twin (not recorded which). CDR3s include the opening cysteine and the closing phenylalanine or tryptophan. Fields, in order: J gene, V gene, CDR3 protein.

TRBJ1-2 TRBV5-1 CASSSAGAVYGYTF
TRBJ2-2 TRBV6-6 CASSADVTGELFF
TRBJ1-5 TRBV6-2/TRBV6-3 CASSYDSNQPQHF
TRBJ1-2 TRBV18 CASSPAGDYGYTF
TRBJ1-1 TRBV6-5 CASSYSFLESGERAFF
TRBJ2-2 TRBV3-1 CASSQFGSNTGELFF
TRBJ2-7 TRBV20-1 CSAPRQDYEQYF
TRBJ1-2 TRBV20-1 CSARDLRGYTF
TRBJ2-2 TRBV3-1 CASSQEWGELFF
TRBJ1-1 TRBV14 CASSLDLTTEASF
TRBJ2-2 TRBV5-1 CASSLAVANTGELFF
TRBJ2-2 TRBV12-3/TRBV12-4 CASRMTDGELFF
TRBJ1-5 TRBV20-1 CSARERTSQVGNQPQHF
TRBJ2-7 TRBV5-1 CASAVPTRADEQYF
TRBJ2-2 TRBV12-3/TRBV12-4 CASSLRGGQTGELFF
TRBJ2-5 TRBV10-3 CAISAGETQYF
TRBJ2-1 TRBV2 CASSEHNEQFF
TRBJ1-1 TRBV5-1 CASRLQGEVAFF
TRBJ2-3 TRBV20-1 CSAPGDPDTQYF
TRBJ1-1 TRBV7-8 CASSFTRDTEAFF
TRBJ1-2 TRBV18 CASSPRDSQWYGYTF
TRBJ1-5 TRBV2 CASSEGGAGNQPQHF
TRBJ1-6 TRBV25-1 CASRRGVGSPLHF
TRBJ1-1 TRBV9 CASSGFFNTEAFF
TRBJ2-1 TRBV14 CASSPRLGNEQFF
TRBJ2-7 TRBV5-6 CASSDTLEQYF
TRBJ1-2 TRBV5-1 CASSTGGLDPADF
TRBJ2-1 TRBV20-1 CSATRTGVAGEQFF
TRBJ2-1 TRBV5-5 CASNPAGGNEQFF
TRBJ1-3 TRBV5-1 CASSRRSPDGSYSGNTIYF
TRBJ1-6 TRBV4-2 CASSQVADKNSPLHF
TRBJ2-3 TRBV5-4 CASSFLGGPNTDTQYF
TRBJ2-6 TRBV7-6 CASSPFEGPLGRGANVLTF